This TCR beta chain emerged from a study of response to subunit inactivated influenza vaccine. General study results and limits: The authors offered the suggestion that each seasonal influenza vaccination recruits few new T cells.

A word on this clonotype: As yet, its antigen is unknown.

Germline V lookup: CDR1 SNHLY, CDR2 FYNNEI. V was clipped by 8 bases and J by 2 bases; unmatched bases: 8. The CDR3 loop spans 14 amino acids. TCRdb independently ran MiXCR on the RT-PCR reads; one entry per CDR3 protein. The table lists around 650,000 distinct CDR3 sequences, approximately 15% of them singletons. The chain employs TRBV2 and TRBJ2-5, with 7 bases matching TRBD1. This TCR came from a middle-aged man who received an inactivated influenza vaccine. The sequences come from PBMCs from blood, collected 11 to 12 days after vaccination. In DNA, the CDR3 is TGTGCCAGCGGCTGGGCCAGGGGGCAAGAGACCCAGTACTTC. This encodes CASGWARGQETQYF. The variable domain in full, completed from reference TRBV2 and TRBJ2-5, reads EPEVTQTPSHQVTQMGQEVILRCVPISNHLYFYWYRQILGQKVEFLVSFYNNEISEKSEIFDDQFSVERPDGSNFTLKIRSTKLEDSAMYFCASGWARGQETQYFGPGTRLLVL.